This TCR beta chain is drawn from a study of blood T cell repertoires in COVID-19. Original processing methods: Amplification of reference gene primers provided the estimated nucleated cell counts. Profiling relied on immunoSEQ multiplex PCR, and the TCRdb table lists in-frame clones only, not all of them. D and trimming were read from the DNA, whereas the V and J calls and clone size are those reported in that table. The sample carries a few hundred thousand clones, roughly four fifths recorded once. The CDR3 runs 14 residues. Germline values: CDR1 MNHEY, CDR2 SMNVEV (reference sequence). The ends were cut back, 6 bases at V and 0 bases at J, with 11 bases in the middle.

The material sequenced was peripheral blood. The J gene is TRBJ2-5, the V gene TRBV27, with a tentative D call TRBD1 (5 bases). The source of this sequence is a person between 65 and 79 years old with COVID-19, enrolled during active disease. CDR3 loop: CASSSTGYQETQYF. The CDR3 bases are TGTGCCAGCAGCTCTACAGGATACCAAGAGACCCAGTACTTC.